Presented here are 17 T cell receptor beta chains from one specimen sequenced in a study of blood T cell repertoires in COVID-19. Profiling relied on immunoSEQ multiplex PCR, and the TCRdb table lists in-frame clones only, not all of them. This table holds about 380,000 clones, around 87% found once. Sample: PBMCs or T cells enriched from blood (not recorded which). The receptor set was obtained from a man aged 30-40 years who had recovered from COVID-19.

The chain carries TRBV11-2 and TRBJ1-2; 8 nucleotides match TRBD1. The CDR3 contains 15 residues. V lost 5 bases and J lost 4; bases outside the gene matches: 9. CDR1 and CDR2 (germline): SGHAT, FQNNGV. The CDR3 sequence is CASSLPGQEGYGYTF. CDR3 DNA sequence: TGTGCCAGCAGCCTCCCGGGACAGGAGGGCTATGGCTACACCTTC.

The chain links TRBV11-3 to TRBJ2-1, with a weak D call TRBD1 (6 bases). Germline values: CDR1 SGHNT, CDR2 YENEEA. The CDR3 loop spans 14 amino acids. V dropped 5 bases and J dropped 3 bases, with 11 bases sitting between them. CDR3: CASSPTGFYNEQFF. CDR3 sequence (DNA): TGTGCCAGCAGCCCGACAGGTTTCTACAATGAGCAGTTCTTC.

The V and J genes are TRBV19 and TRBJ1-5, with D perhaps matching TRBD1 (6 bases). This CDR3 is 16 amino acids long. Germline V gene data show CDR1 as LNHDA and CDR2 as SQIVND (reference sequence). V was clipped by 4 bases and J by 0 bases, with 13 bases between them. CDR3 DNA sequence: TGTGCCAGTAGTACCGGGACATCCTATAGCAATCAGCCCCAGCATTTT. It yields the protein CASSTGTSYSNQPQHF.

The chain carries TRBV6-6 and TRBJ2-5, with 7 bases identical to TRBD2. The V and J ends lost 3 bases and 3 bases, in that order; junction bases with no gene match: 4. The length of the CDR3 is 14 residues. Germline assignment: CDR1 MNHNY and CDR2 SVGAGI (reference sequence). The CDR3 here is CASSYRLAEETQYF. The CDR3 DNA sequence: TGTGCCAGCAGTTATAGGCTAGCGGAAGAGACCCAGTACTTC.

The chain is built from TRBV25-1 and TRBJ2-5; 11 bases fit TRBD1. V was clipped by 8 bases and J by 4 bases; unmatched bases: 12. This CDR3 region has 16 residues. CDR1 is MGHDK and CDR2 is SYGVNS in the germline V gene. CDR3: CASPPPDRGRRETQYF. Written as DNA, the CDR3 is TGTGCCAGCCCCCCCCCGGACAGGGGGCGCCGAGAGACCCAGTACTTC. Full variable domain (rest looked up from reference TRBV25-1 and TRBJ2-5): EADIYQTPRYLVIGTGKKITLECSQTMGHDKMYWYQQDPGMELHLIHYSYGVNSTEKGDLSSESTVSRIRTEHFPLTLESARPSHTSQYLCASPPPDRGRRETQYFGPGTRLLVL.

This clone was observed a single time. The V call is TRBV4-2, the J call TRBJ1-5; D is possibly TRBD1 (5 bases). The CDR3 spans 14 residues. Germline lookup yields CDR1 LGHNA and CDR2 YNFKEQ. V was pared by 3 bases and J by 3 bases, with 9 bases between. CDR3 DNA: TGTGCCAGCAGCCAGGGACTCCCCAATCAGCCCCAGCATTTT. Translation: CASSQGLPNQPQHF.

The CDR3 DNA reads TGTGCCAGCAGCGTAGGACACGGGGGGAGCTCTGGAAACACCATATATTTT. Its protein product is CASSVGHGGSSGNTIYF. The chain carries TRBV9 and TRBJ1-3; TRBD1 is a possible D gene (5 bases). CDR3 length: 17 amino acids. Germline assignment: CDR1 SGDLS and CDR2 YYNGEE. Trimming left V 0 bases short and J 0 bases short, with 13 bases between.

This chain joins TRBV19 and TRBJ2-1; TRBD1 aligns across 9 bases. The CDR3 runs to 15 residues. J lost 4 bases, V lost 2 bases, and 3 bases had no gene match. Germline V gives CDR1 LNHDA, CDR2 SQIVND (reference sequence). The CDR3 region is CASSISGQGYNEQFF. The CDR3 DNA is TGTGCCAGTAGTATAAGTGGACAGGGGTACAATGAGCAGTTCTTC.

The genes are TRBV7-9 and TRBJ1-1, with D possibly being TRBD1 (5 bases). The length of the CDR3 is 12 residues. V dropped 6 bases and J dropped 1 base, with 6 bases sitting between them. From germline, CDR1 is SEHNR and CDR2 FQNEAQ (reference sequence). The CDR3 DNA follows: TGTGCCAGCAGTGGACAGAACACTGAAGCTTTCTTT. This gives the protein CASSGQNTEAFF.

The V and J genes are TRBV30 and TRBJ2-5; D unresolved. The CDR3 loop spans 14 amino acids. The germline V gene encodes CDR1 GTSNPN and CDR2 SVGIG (reference sequence). V lost 3 bases and J lost 1, with 12 bases in between. Written as DNA, the CDR3 is TGTGCCTGGAGAAAAATTCCGGGCCAAGAGACCCAGTACTTC. As protein: CAWRKIPGQETQYF. The variable domain in full, with the rest retrieved from reference TRBV30 and TRBJ2-5, is SQTIHQWPATLVQPVGSPLSLECTVEGTSNPNLYWYRQAAGRGLQLLFYSVGIGQISSEVPQNLSASRPQDRQFILSSKKLLLSDSGFYLCAWRKIPGQETQYFGPGTRLLVL.

The CDR3 here is CASSLIGTDGNTIYF. In DNA, the CDR3 is TGTGCCAGCAGCTTAATTGGGACAGATGGAAACACCATATATTTT. The rearrangement joins TRBV7-8 to TRBJ1-3; TRBD1 matches at 7 bases. There are 15 residues in the CDR3. Germline values: CDR1 SGHVS, CDR2 FQNEAQ. V was clipped by 2 bases and J by 3 bases; unmatched bases: 4.

This clone was seen only once. CDR3 sequence: CASSVEPTGTYGYTF. CDR3 in DNA: TGTGCCAGCAGCGTCGAACCAACAGGGACCTATGGCTACACCTTC. The chain has TRBV9 and TRBJ1-2; D is possibly TRBD1 (6 bases). The germline V gene has CDR1 SGDLS and CDR2 YYNGEE. The V end was cut by 2 bases, the J end by 4 bases, with 15 bases between. The CDR3 totals 15 residues.

There are a few counts of this clone. The V and J genes are TRBV6-1 and TRBJ2-2; D is perhaps TRBD1 (5 bases). With 2 bases removed from V and 7 bases from J, the gap between germline ends came to 14 bases. Germline lookup yields CDR1 MNHNS and CDR2 SASEGT. CDR3 length: 15 residues. The CDR3 loop is CASSERSGLVGELFF. The CDR3 DNA reads as TGTGCCAGCAGTGAAAGGTCAGGGCTTGTCGGGGAGCTGTTTTTT.

J is TRBJ2-5 and V is TRBV27; tentative D call: TRBD1 (6 bases). The CDR3 runs to 14 residues. V was pared by 3 bases and J by 5 bases, with 13 bases between. In germline, CDR1 is MNHEY, CDR2 SMNVEV (reference sequence). The CDR3 sequence is CASSLDSWGETQYF. Here the CDR3 DNA reads TGTGCCAGCAGTTTGGACAGTTGGGGTGAGACCCAGTACTTC.

The rearrangement links TRBV14 to TRBJ1-1; 8 bases line up with TRBD1. This CDR3 contains 17 residues. The ends lost 0 bases at V and 1 base at J; junction bases unmatched: 7. CDR1 is SGHDN and CDR2 is FVKESK in the germline V gene. The CDR3 reads CASSQDRGQGWNTEAFF. CDR3 bases: TGTGCCAGCAGCCAAGATCGAGGACAGGGCTGGAACACTGAAGCTTTCTTT.

The gene calls are TRBV21-1 and TRBJ1-5. TRBV21-1 is tagged as a pseudogene. The CDR3 extends over 16 amino acids. CDR3 DNA: TGTGCCAGCAGCAAAGGACGGGAGGATAGCAATCAGCCCCAGCATTTT. Translation gives CASSKGREDSNQPQHF.

The chain employs TRBV7-9 and TRBJ2-5; TRBD2 matches at 9 bases. V dropped 2 bases and J dropped 2; count of bases not matched to a gene: 6. Looked up from germline, CDR1 is SEHNR and CDR2 is FQNEAQ (reference sequence). CDR3 length: 16 residues. The CDR3 sequence is CASSLLSSGGQETQYF. The CDR3 bases are TGTGCCAGCAGCTTATTGTCCAGCGGGGGGCAAGAGACCCAGTACTTC.